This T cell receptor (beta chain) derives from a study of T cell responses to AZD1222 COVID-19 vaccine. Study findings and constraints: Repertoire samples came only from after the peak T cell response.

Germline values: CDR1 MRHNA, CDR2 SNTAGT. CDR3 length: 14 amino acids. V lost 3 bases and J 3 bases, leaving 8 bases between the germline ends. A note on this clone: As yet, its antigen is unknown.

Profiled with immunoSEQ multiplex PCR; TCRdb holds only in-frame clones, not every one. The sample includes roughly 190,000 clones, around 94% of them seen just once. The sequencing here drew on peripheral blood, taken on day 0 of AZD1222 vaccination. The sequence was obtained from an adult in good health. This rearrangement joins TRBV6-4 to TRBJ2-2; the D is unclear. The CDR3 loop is CASSESWDTGELFF. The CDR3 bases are TGTGCCAGCAGTGAATCCTGGGACACCGGGGAGCTGTTTTTT.